Each of the 17 T cell receptor beta chains below was sequenced from the same sample in a study of post-analysis software for immune sequencing data. Study-level points and caveats: TRBV5-6, TRBV5-1 and TRBV20-1 belonged to a set of about five TRBV segments that were more frequent in patients than controls.

Their cognate antigens are unknown. The authors incorporated unique molecular identifiers into the TCR beta cDNA libraries. TCRdb recomputed calls from the PCR reads with MiXCR, one row per CDR3 protein. Of around 250,000 distinct CDR3 sequences in the sample, about 40% were seen once. Sequencing was performed on blood. The receptors derive from a girl aged 5-17 years with multiple sclerosis.

About this clonotype: It may be a read error: a sequence one base away is much more abundant. The rearrangement links TRBV20-1 to TRBJ2-1; TRBD2 agrees at 13 bases. This CDR3 has 15 amino acids. Germline V gives CDR1 DFQATT, CDR2 SNEGSKA (reference sequence). V gave up 4 bases and J gave up 7 bases; unmatched junction bases: 7. CDR3 sequence: CSANSGLAGVNEQFF. CDR3 bases: TGCAGTGCTAATTCAGGACTAGCGGGAGTAAATGAGCAGTTCTTC.

This clonotype was counted many times. This chain's CDR3 is CASSLVAGKRETQYF. The CDR3 nucleotides read TGTGCCAGCAGCTTGGTCGCAGGGAAGAGGGAGACCCAGTACTTC. J is TRBJ2-5 and V is TRBV5-8; perhaps TRBD1 as D (5 bases). The CDR3 is 15 amino acids. CDR1 and CDR2 from the germline V gene are SGHTS and YDEGEE. Trimming shortened V by 0 bases and J by 5 bases, and 14 bases separated the two germline ends.

The rearrangement joins TRBV9 to TRBJ2-1; D is possibly TRBD2 (6 bases). In germline, CDR1 is SGDLS, CDR2 YYNGEE. The V gene lost 3 bases and the J gene lost 8 bases, with 12 bases spanning the gap. The CDR3 loop spans 13 amino acids. The CDR3 nucleotides are TGTGCCAGCAGCGCACTAGCTTTCCATGAGCAGTTCTTC. As protein: CASSALAFHEQFF.

Ten or more counts support this clonotype. The chain links TRBV28 to TRBJ2-7; 9 nucleotides match TRBD1. Germline lookup yields CDR1 MDHEN and CDR2 SYDVKM. V shed 7 bases, J shed 0 bases, and the junction held 4 bases outside the gene matches. The CDR3 contains 14 residues. In nucleotides, the CDR3 is TGTGCCAGCAAGGGGACAGGGCGCTCCTACGAGCAGTACTTC. It encodes CASKGTGRSYEQYF. The full variable domain, in which reference TRBV28 and TRBJ2-7 provide the parts outside the CDR3, is DVKVTQSSRYLVKRTGEKVFLECVQDMDHENMFWYRQDPGLGLRLIYFSYDVKMKEKGDIPEGYSVSREKKERFSLILESASTNQTSMYLCASKGTGRSYEQYFGPGTRLTVT.

For this clonotype: This could be a read error, since a much larger clone is one nucleotide away. The chain joins TRBV4-1 to TRBJ2-1; D may be TRBD2 (7 bases). Germline V gene lookup returns CDR1 MGHRA and CDR2 YSYEKL. CDR3 length: 15 amino acids. Trimming took 4 bases from V and 8 from J, leaving 18 bases between them. CDR3: CASSLLPQGGYEQFF. The CDR3, as DNA: TGCGCCAGCAGCCTGCTTCCACAGGGAGGGTATGAGCAGTTCTTC.

This clonotype was recorded at least ten times. The chain uses TRBV6-1 and TRBJ2-3; no firm D call. CDR3 length: 14 residues. Trimming stripped 2 bases from V and 6 bases from J, with 12 bases between. Germline-derived CDR1 and CDR2 are MNHNS and SASEGT. In nucleotides, the CDR3 is TGTGCCAGCAGTGAAACCCTACACGGGGATACGCAGTATTTT. It encodes CASSETLHGDTQYF.

In its sample, this clonotype was seen a few times. One base away lies a much larger clone, so this may be a sequencing read error. The chain combines TRBV5-1 with TRBJ2-7; 8 bases are a match to TRBD2. V trimming: 0 bases; J trimming: 7 bases; junction bases outside the gene matches: 12. The CDR3 is made up of 16 amino acids. The germline CDR1 and CDR2 sequences are SGHRS and YFSETQ. This CDR3 reads CASSLAGGGIMDEQYF. Written as DNA, the CDR3 is TGCGCCAGCAGCTTGGCCGGGGGGGGCATTATGGATGAGCAGTACTTC.

This clonotype was seen at least ten times. V is TRBV4-1 and J is TRBJ1-4; no definite D call. V was shortened by 2 bases and J by 8 bases, with 12 bases between the two germline ends. The CDR3 totals 14 residues. In germline, CDR1 is MGHRA, CDR2 YSYEKL. CDR3 loop: CASSQSMVGEKLFF. In nucleotides, the CDR3 is TGCGCCAGCAGCCAATCAATGGTGGGAGAAAAACTGTTTTTT.

This clonotype was detected once. The chain joins TRBV11-2 to TRBJ2-2; D gene ambiguous. CDR1 and CDR2 (germline): SGHAT, FQNNGV. Trimming removed 1 base from V and 1 base from J, with 7 bases in between. The CDR3 has 15 amino acids. Here the CDR3 reads CASSLGAGNTGELFF. As DNA, the CDR3 is TGTGCCAGCAGCTTAGGCGCTGGGAACACCGGGGAGCTGTTTTTT.

This chain uses TRBV29-1 with TRBJ2-7, with 10 bases lining up with TRBD1. This CDR3 comprises 13 residues. CDR1 and CDR2 (germline): SQVTM, ANQGSEA. The junction had 6 bases not matched to a gene; V was cut back by 3 bases and J by 7 bases. The CDR3 nucleotides are TGCAGCGTTGAGGGACAGGGGCGGCTAGAGCAGTACTTC. It is translated as CSVEGQGRLEQYF.

This chain links TRBV7-9 with TRBJ2-7; TRBD1 agrees at 7 bases. The CDR3 covers 16 residues. CDR1 and CDR2 from the germline V gene are SEHNR and FQNEAQ (reference sequence). J lost 3 bases, V lost 4 bases, and 12 bases had no gene match. CDR3 residues: CASSSDRAPYNYEQYF. The CDR3 nucleotides are TGTGCCAGCAGCTCCGACAGGGCCCCTTATAACTACGAGCAGTACTTC.

Only a few counts were recorded for this clonotype. One end of the junction does not line up with germline, which may come from a read error. This rearrangement joins TRBV28 to TRBJ2-1; no reliable D call. The length of the CDR3 is 11 residues. Germline lookup yields CDR1 MDHEN and CDR2 SYDVKM. This chain's CDR3 is CASSSVSERFF. CDR3 DNA sequence: TGTGCCAGCAGTTCGGTCAGCGAGCGGTTCTTC.

The chain employs TRBV12-3 or TRBV12-4 and TRBJ2-5; D may be TRBD2 (6 bases). Trimming stripped 1 base from V and 11 bases from J, with 26 bases between. The length of the CDR3 is 17 residues. CDR3 bases: TGTGCCAGCAGTTTAGGATGGGCGGGAAAGGCGTACAATGAGCAGTACTTC. Translation: CASSLGWAGKAYNEQYF.

This clonotype was detected only a few times. The gene calls are TRBV5-6 and TRBJ1-5; 10 bases fit TRBD1. The V gene's germline CDR1 is SGHDT and CDR2 YYEEEE. Losses at the gene ends were 4 bases for V and 4 bases for J; bases not matched to a gene: 5. There are 15 residues in the CDR3. CDR3 protein: CASSMTGGYNQPQHF. CDR3 coding DNA: TGTGCCAGCAGCATGACAGGGGGCTATAATCAGCCCCAGCATTTT.

The table lists this clonotype with many counts. The chain recombines TRBV15 with TRBJ2-5, with 8 bases lining up with TRBD2. The junction had 15 bases not matched to a gene; V was cut back by 8 bases and J by 4 bases. Germline V gene lookup returns CDR1 LNHNV and CDR2 YYDKDF (reference sequence). The CDR3 runs to 16 residues. In nucleotides, the CDR3 is TGTGCCACCGCGGACATAAGGGGGACTAGAGGAGAGACCCAGTACTTC. It encodes CATADIRGTRGETQYF.

This clonotype was observed at least ten times. This rearrangement joins TRBV18 to TRBJ2-3; 11 nucleotides match TRBD2. The CDR3 covers 16 residues. The V gene's germline CDR1 is KGHSH and CDR2 LQKENI. V was clipped by 4 bases and J by 2 bases; unmatched bases: 5. CDR3 residues: CASSLTSGAITDTQYF. Here the CDR3 DNA reads TGTGCCAGCTCACTGACTAGCGGGGCGATCACAGATACGCAGTATTTT.

This chain uses TRBV4-1 with TRBJ1-1; 7 nucleotides line up with TRBD1. The CDR3 is 16 residues long. With V trimmed by 0 bases and J by 2 bases, 6 bases remained unmatched. The germline gives CDR1 MGHRA, CDR2 YSYEKL. The CDR3 nucleotides are TGCGCCAGCAGCCAAGATCCCGGGACAGCCAACACTGAAGCTTTCTTT. Its translation is CASSQDPGTANTEAFF.